The T cell receptor (beta chain) described here comes from a study of OX40 agonist ivuxolimab in advanced cancers. Overall study context: Dose-escalation patients had hepatocellular carcinoma, melanoma, renal cell or head and neck cancer. Study outcomes and limitations: Relative to CD4+ cells, CD8+ T cells on average had more expanded clones.

V was clipped by 0 bases and J by 2 bases; unmatched bases: 8. The germline CDR1 and CDR2 sequences are SGHRS and YFSETQ. This CDR3 has 17 residues. The protocol was immunoSEQ multiplex PCR, while the TCRdb copy is restricted to in-frame clones and leaves out a portion. Altogether 30,000 to 40,000 clones are present, more than 70% being singletons, with the ten largest covering around a tenth. Concerning this clone: What it binds is unknown.

This TCR was sampled from an adult with an advanced solid tumor such as melanoma, head and neck, liver or kidney cancer. Sequenced material: CD4+ or CD8+ T cells sorted from blood, taken in a trial of the OX40 agonist ivuxolimab. This chain links TRBV5-1 with TRBJ1-3, with 7 bases matching TRBD1. This chain's CDR3 is CASSLELRGKPGNTIYF. Here the CDR3 DNA reads TGCGCCAGCAGCTTGGAACTCAGGGGGAAGCCTGGAAACACCATATATTTT.